This passage covers 26 T cell receptor beta chains from one sample sequenced in a study of response to subunit inactivated influenza vaccine. TCRdb re-called the RT-PCR reads with MiXCR, one entry per CDR3 protein. The top ten clones hold about 10% of a sample with roughly 760,000 distinct CDR3 sequences, 21% of them seen once. Material: PBMCs from blood, obtained around 5 days after vaccination. These TCRs come from a man aged 45 to 65 who received an inactivated influenza vaccine.

The CDR3 reads CSARDLVSGWSYEQYF. CDR3 DNA: TGCAGTGCTAGAGATCTGGTTAGCGGTTGGTCCTACGAGCAGTACTTC. This sequence joins TRBV20-1 and TRBJ2-7; a weak D match, TRBD2 (6 bases). Trimming cost V 0 bases and J 1 base, with 16 bases left between them. The CDR3 length is 16 residues. Germline lookup yields CDR1 DFQATT and CDR2 SNEGSKA (reference sequence).

CDR3 region: CATSREWGVGGAGELFF. As DNA, the CDR3 is TGTGCCACCAGCAGAGAATGGGGTGTAGGGGGCGCAGGGGAGCTGTTTTTT. The chain recombines TRBV15 with TRBJ2-2, with 7 positions matching TRBD1. Germline lookup yields CDR1 LNHNV and CDR2 YYDKDF (reference sequence). CDR3 size: 17 residues. With V trimmed by 0 bases and J by 8 bases, 12 bases remained unmatched.

The chain couples TRBV12-3 or TRBV12-4 to TRBJ1-2; no reliable D call. V was shortened by 1 base and J by 4 bases, with 10 bases between the two germline ends. CDR3 length: 14 residues. In nucleotides, the CDR3 is TGTGCCAGCAGTTTAGGGCCCGAAGGCTATGGCTACACCTTC. This gives the protein CASSLGPEGYGYTF.

This clonotype has a count of ten or more. The J gene is TRBJ2-1, the V gene TRBV29-1; perhaps TRBD2 as D (5 bases). The V and J ends lost 3 bases and 0 bases respectively, with 12 bases between them. The CDR3 is made up of 15 amino acids. CDR1 is SQVTM, CDR2 ANQGSEA, per germline. The CDR3 reads CSVDWVGVSYNEQFF. CDR3 nucleotides: TGCAGCGTTGATTGGGTGGGAGTCTCCTACAATGAGCAGTTCTTC.

In its sample, this clonotype was seen a few times. V and J are TRBV7-6 and TRBJ2-7, with 14 nucleotides matching TRBD2. The CDR3 is 18 residues long. CDR1 SGHVS and CDR2 FNYEAQ come from the germline V gene. Trimming removed 4 bases from V and 2 bases from J; junction bases left unmatched: 10. CDR3 protein: CASSSGLAGGKTTYEQYF. DNA for the CDR3: TGTGCCAGCAGCTCCGGACTAGCGGGGGGTAAGACAACCTACGAGCAGTACTTC.

The chain couples TRBV27 to TRBJ1-2, with a possible D match to TRBD1 (6 bases). Deletions cut 3 bases from V and 1 base from J, with 15 bases between. There are 16 residues in the CDR3. CDR1 and CDR2 from the germline V gene are MNHEY and SMNVEV (reference sequence). The CDR3 DNA reads as TGTGCCAGCAGTTTGGGACATGCGCCCCTTAACTATGGCTACACCTTC. This encodes CASSLGHAPLNYGYTF.

The V gene is TRBV11-2, the J gene TRBJ1-2, with 10 bases aligning to TRBD1. The germline gives CDR1 SGHAT, CDR2 FQNNGV. V gave up 5 bases and J gave up 3 bases; unmatched junction bases: 21. CDR3 length: 20 residues. In nucleotides, the CDR3 is TGTGCCAGCAGCACCCCTAGAGCCGGGACAGGGGAAAGGGCTCACTATGGCTACACCTTC. Amino acid sequence: CASSTPRAGTGERAHYGYTF.

The chain employs TRBV20-1 and TRBJ2-7; 9 bases are a match to TRBD1. Germline CDR1 is DFQATT and CDR2 is SNEGSKA (reference sequence). J was trimmed by 6 bases and V by 3 bases; bases with no gene match: 6. The CDR3 spans 13 residues. CDR3 protein: CSARTDRGSEQYF. The CDR3 DNA follows: TGCAGTGCTAGGACGGACAGGGGCAGCGAGCAGTACTTC.

The chain joins TRBV28 to TRBJ2-7, with 16 bases lining up with TRBD2. CDR3 length: 20 amino acids. Germline CDR1 MDHEN, CDR2 SYDVKM. The V segment lost 5 bases and the J segment 10 bases; nucleotides outside the gene matches: 23. DNA for the CDR3: TGTGCCAGCAGTGCTATCTACGGGACTAGCGGGAGGGCCCATTCTCTTGCCCAGTACTTC. As protein: CASSAIYGTSGRAHSLAQYF.

The CDR3 sequence is CASSRRQGGGRVGDTQYF. CDR3 sequence (DNA): TGTGCCAGCAGCCGACGACAGGGAGGAGGGAGGGTTGGAGATACGCAGTATTTT. The chain employs TRBV4-2 and TRBJ2-3, with D perhaps assigned TRBD1 or TRBD2 (7 bases each). Trimming removed 4 bases at V and 5 bases at J, with 25 bases between. Germline-derived CDR1 and CDR2 are LGHNA and YNFKEQ. This CDR3 contains 18 residues.

Comments on this clonotype: At one boundary the junction diverges from the germline segment, which might be a read error. This chain uses TRBV7-9 with TRBJ1-1, with D perhaps TRBD1 (6 bases). Germline CDR1 reads SEHNR; CDR2 reads FQNEAQ (reference sequence). This CDR3 comprises 13 residues. Here the CDR3 reads CASTEGGNSEAFF. CDR3 sequence (DNA): TGTGCCAGCACCGAGGGGGGGAACAGTGAAGCTTTCTTT.

The J gene is TRBJ1-1, the V gene TRBV2, with 9 positions matching TRBD1. This CDR3 region has 15 residues. CDR1 and CDR2 (germline): SNHLY, FYNNEI. V dropped 4 bases and J dropped 3; count of bases not matched to a gene: 6. The CDR3 DNA sequence: TGTGCCAGCAGTGCCCCGGGACAGGGTCACACTGAAGCTTTCTTT. Translated, it gives CASSAPGQGHTEAFF.

V and J are TRBV11-3 and TRBJ1-1; 10 bases fit TRBD1. Germline lookup yields CDR1 SGHNT and CDR2 YENEEA. This CDR3 region has 16 residues. V shed 5 bases, J shed 3 bases, and the junction held 9 bases outside the gene matches. This CDR3 reads CASSPGTGDPDTEAFF. The CDR3 DNA is TGTGCCAGCAGCCCCGGGACAGGGGACCCGGACACTGAAGCTTTCTTT.

This clonotype has just a few counts. This chain joins TRBV4-3 and TRBJ2-2, with D perhaps TRBD1 or TRBD2 (5 bases each). CDR3 size: 16 residues. V lost 4 bases, J lost 0 bases, and 12 bases lay in between. The germline CDR1 and CDR2 sequences are LGHNA and YSLEER. CDR3 protein: CASSLLVGANTGELFF. The CDR3 DNA reads TGCGCCAGCAGCCTACTGGTGGGGGCGAACACCGGGGAGCTGTTTTTT.

The sample holds many counts of this clonotype. The chain links TRBV9 to TRBJ2-7; TRBD1 might be the D (5 bases). Per germline, CDR1 SGDLS and CDR2 YYNGEE. This CDR3 contains 14 residues. Trimming took 3 bases from V and 1 from J, leaving 11 bases between them. This CDR3 is CASSEIDSSYEQYF. In DNA, the CDR3 is TGTGCCAGCAGCGAAATAGACAGTTCCTACGAGCAGTACTTC.

In its sample, this clonotype was seen a few times. J is TRBJ2-3 and V is TRBV20-1; 10 bases are shared with TRBD2. J lost 0 bases, V lost 2 bases, and 5 bases had no gene match. The germline V gene encodes CDR1 DFQATT and CDR2 SNEGSKA (reference sequence). CDR3 length: 16 residues. The CDR3 region has the DNA TGCAGTGCTAGACGTACTAGCGGGATAAGCACAGATACGCAGTATTTT. Protein: CSARRTSGISTDTQYF.

The chain links TRBV4-3 to TRBJ2-7; a possible D gene is TRBD1 (6 bases). There are 15 residues in the CDR3. Germline CDR1 and CDR2: LGHNA and YSLEER. V was trimmed by 1 base and J by 3 bases, leaving 13 bases between them. The CDR3: CASSQARGLDYEQYF. The CDR3 nucleotides read TGCGCCAGCAGCCAAGCCAGGGGTTTGGACTACGAGCAGTACTTC.

V usage is TRBV3-1 and J usage is TRBJ2-7; the D call may be TRBD1 or TRBD2 (5 bases each). CDR3 length: 15 residues. CDR1 LGHDT and CDR2 YNNKEL come from the germline V gene (reference sequence). V was cut by 4 bases and J by 0 bases, with 13 bases left in between. The CDR3 region is CASSPGTVSSYEQYF. In DNA form, the CDR3 reads TGTGCCAGCAGCCCGGGGACGGTGAGCTCCTACGAGCAGTACTTC.

The V gene is TRBV12-3 or TRBV12-4, the J gene TRBJ2-2; D call uncertain. The CDR3 contains 15 residues. The V end lost 5 bases, the J end lost 0 bases, and 10 bases lay between the germline ends. The CDR3 spells CASSTSRTNTGELFF. Written as DNA, the CDR3 is TGTGCCAGCAGTACCAGCAGGACGAACACCGGGGAGCTGTTTTTT.

The chain uses TRBV18 and TRBJ1-1, with D perhaps TRBD1 (5 bases). This CDR3 spans 15 amino acids. Germline V gene lookup returns CDR1 KGHSH and CDR2 LQKENI. The ends were cut back, 0 bases at V and 3 bases at J, with 11 bases in the middle. CDR3 sequence (DNA): TGTGCCAGCTCACCACCGGGGGTCGGGGACACTGAAGCTTTCTTT. Translation: CASSPPGVGDTEAFF.

The rearrangement uses TRBV6-4 and TRBJ1-2, with D maybe TRBD1 (6 bases). The V end was cut by 4 bases, the J end by 4 bases, with 13 bases between. The CDR3 loop spans 14 amino acids. Germline assignment: CDR1 MRHNA and CDR2 SNTAGT. The CDR3 here is CASSGDGGAYGYTF. The CDR3 DNA follows: TGTGCCAGCAGTGGGGACGGGGGCGCCTATGGCTACACCTTC.

The genes are TRBV6-5 and TRBJ2-2; no clear D. This CDR3 has 14 residues. V lost 0 bases and J lost 4, with 6 bases in between. Per germline, CDR1 MNHEY and CDR2 SVGAGI. CDR3 nucleotides: TGTGCCAGCAGTTACTCGAGTGGCACCGGGGAGCTGTTTTTT. Its protein is CASSYSSGTGELFF.

V is TRBV6-5 and J is TRBJ2-1, with D hard to call. Germline CDR1 MNHEY, CDR2 SVGAGI. This CDR3 comprises 11 residues. The V gene lost 1 base and the J gene lost 10 bases, with 5 bases spanning the gap. Here the CDR3 DNA reads TGTGCCAGCAGTTACTTTGGGGAGCAGTTCTTC. Its protein is CASSYFGEQFF.

V and J are TRBV18 and TRBJ2-1; 8 bases align to TRBD2. The CDR3 is 17 residues long. Germline V gene sequence: CDR1 KGHSH, CDR2 LQKENI. The V gene end was trimmed by 0 bases and the J gene end by 1 base; junction bases not matched to a gene: 5. The CDR3 is CASSPPPAGASYNEQFF. Written as DNA, the CDR3 is TGTGCCAGCTCACCACCGCCAGCGGGAGCGTCCTACAATGAGCAGTTCTTC. Based on the CDR3 plus reference TRBV18 and TRBJ2-1, the full variable domain is NAGVMQNPRHLVRRRGQEARLRCSPMKGHSHVYWYRQLPEEGLKFMVYLQKENIIDESGMPKERFSAEFPKEGPSILRIQQVVRGDSAAYFCASSPPPAGASYNEQFFGPGTRLTVL.

This clonotype was recorded at least ten times. The genes are TRBV3-1 and TRBJ2-2; D not certain. The CDR3 extends over 17 amino acids. The V and J ends lost 1 base and 6 bases respectively, with 18 bases between them. In germline, CDR1 is LGHDT, CDR2 YNNKEL (reference sequence). CDR3 residues: CASSQVQLRWSPGELFF. CDR3 DNA: TGTGCCAGCAGCCAAGTTCAACTTAGGTGGAGTCCCGGGGAGCTGTTTTTT. Complete variable domain (other parts from reference TRBV3-1 and TRBJ2-2): DTAVSQTPKYLVTQMGNDKSIKCEQNLGHDTMYWYKQDSKKFLKIMFSYNNKELIINETVPNRFSPKSPDKAHLNLHINSLELGDSAVYFCASSQVQLRWSPGELFFGEGSRLTVL.

The J gene is TRBJ1-1, the V gene TRBV5-1; TRBD1 aligns across 10 bases. V dropped 0 bases and J dropped 5; count of bases not matched to a gene: 4. Germline V gives CDR1 SGHRS, CDR2 YFSETQ. The CDR3 totals 15 residues. The CDR3 here is CASSLVGTGETEAFF. The CDR3 DNA sequence: TGCGCCAGCAGCTTGGTGGGGACAGGGGAGACTGAAGCTTTCTTT.